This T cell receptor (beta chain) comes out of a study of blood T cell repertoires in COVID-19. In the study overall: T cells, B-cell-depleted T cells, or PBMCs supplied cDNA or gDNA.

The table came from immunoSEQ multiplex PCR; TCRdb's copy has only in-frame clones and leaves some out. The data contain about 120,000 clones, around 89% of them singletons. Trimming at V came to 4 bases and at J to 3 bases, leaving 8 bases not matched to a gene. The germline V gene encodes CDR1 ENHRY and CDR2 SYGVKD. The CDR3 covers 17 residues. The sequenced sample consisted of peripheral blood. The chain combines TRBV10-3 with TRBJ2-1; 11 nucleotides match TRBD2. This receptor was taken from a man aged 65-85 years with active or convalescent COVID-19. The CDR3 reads CAISAEPLAGGYNEQFF. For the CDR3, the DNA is TGTGCCATCAGTGCAGAACCCCTAGCGGGAGGCTACAATGAGCAGTTCTTC.